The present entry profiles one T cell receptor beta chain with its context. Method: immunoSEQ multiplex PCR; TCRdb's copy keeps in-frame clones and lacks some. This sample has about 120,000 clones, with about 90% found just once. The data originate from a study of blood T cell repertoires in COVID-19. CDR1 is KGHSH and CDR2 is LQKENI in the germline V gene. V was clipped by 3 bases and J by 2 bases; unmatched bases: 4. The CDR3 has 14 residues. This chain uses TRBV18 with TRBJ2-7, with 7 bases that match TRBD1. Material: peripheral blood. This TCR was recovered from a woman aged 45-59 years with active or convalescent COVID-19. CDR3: CASSPNRGAYEQYF. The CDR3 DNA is TGTGCCAGCTCACCGAACAGGGGCGCCTACGAGCAGTACTTC.